A selection of T cell receptor beta chains follows, all from one sample in a study of cytomegalovirus exposure and HLA in healthy donors. TCRdb keeps only in-frame clones here, not all; method: immunoSEQ multiplex PCR. The profile covers roughly 140,000 clones, with roughly 79% appearing a single time and 2.5% to 3% taken by the ten largest. The sequenced material came from PBMCs. These receptors all stem from a male donor in good health and CMV-seronegative. Each CDR3 is given with its conserved first and last residue. A D gene is named only where the DNA matches it firmly. The size entry is marked missing in some rows and otherwise reads once, few, many or a size class.

TRBD2	-	TRBJ2-1	15	TRBV28	CASTYRRGRVEGQFF	TGTGCCAGCACCTACCGACGCGGGAGGGTGGAGGGGCAGTTCTTC
-	-	TRBJ2-1	14	TRBV19	CASSADRDNNEQFF	TGTGCCAGTAGTGCGGACAGAGACAACAATGAGCAGTTCTTC
TRBD2	few	TRBJ2-5	15	TRBV5-4	CASSLLAGEGETQYF	TGTGCCAGCAGCCTTCTAGCGGGAGAGGGTGAGACCCAGTACTTC
TRBD1	few	TRBJ1-2	15	TRBV2	CASSEPGQGLYGYTF	TGTGCCAGCAGCGAACCGGGACAGGGCCTCTATGGCTACACCTTC
TRBD1	-	TRBJ1-1	16	TRBV7-9	CASSSNRGPTNTEAFF	TGTGCCAGCAGCTCGAACAGGGGGCCAACGAACACTGAAGCTTTCTTT
-	-	TRBJ1-2	15	TRBV4-2	CASSQDFSEDYGYPF	TGTGCCAGCAGCCAAGATTTTTCGGAGGACTATGGCTACCCCTTC
-	-	TRBJ2-4	16	TRBV28	CASRGQINVAKNIQYF	TGTGCCAGCAGGGGGCAGATAAATGTAGCCAAAAACATTCAGTACTTC
-	-	TRBJ2-7	15	TRBV19	CASSIRRGGSLEQYF	TGTGCCAGTAGTATCCGGCGTGGAGGGAGCCTCGAGCAGTACTTC
TRBD2	few	TRBJ2-7	14	TRBV5-6	CASSLPGLAYEQYF	TGTGCCAGCAGCTTACCGGGACTAGCGTACGAGCAGTACTTC
-	once	TRBJ2-7	14	TRBV30	CAWSMGAPAYEQYF	TGTGCCTGGAGTATGGGGGCCCCGGCCTACGAGCAGTACTTC
-	-	TRBJ2-7	13	TRBV7-9	CASSAGQYYEQYF	TGTGCCAGCAGCGCAGGGCAATACTACGAGCAGTACTTC
TRBD2	-	TRBJ2-1	16	TRBV25-1	CASTARTSGGGNEQFF	TGTGCCAGCACTGCAAGGACTAGCGGGGGTGGCAATGAGCAGTTCTTC
TRBD1	-	TRBJ1-5	16	TRBV6-6	CASSTIGDRDTEPQHF	TGTGCCAGCAGTACGATCGGGGACAGGGATACCGAGCCCCAGCATTTT
-	few	TRBJ2-5	16	TRBV4-2	CASSQDLERVQETQYF	TGTGCCAGCAGCCAAGATCTTGAGCGGGTACAAGAGACCCAGTACTTC
-	-	TRBJ2-7	14	TRBV6-5	CASSYSLLSYEQYF	TGTGCCAGCAGTTACTCCCTGCTATCCTACGAGCAGTACTTC
-	-	TRBJ2-2	15	TRBV18	CASSPARVDTGELFF	TGTGCCAGCTCACCTGCCAGGGTGGACACCGGGGAGCTGTTTTTT
-	-	TRBJ1-6	15	TRBV5-4	CASSLGGGDGSPLHF	TGTGCCAGCAGCTTGGGGGGAGGGGATGGTTCACCCCTCCACTTT
TRBD2	-	TRBJ2-3	15	TRBV9	CASSVGGRGPDTQYF	TGTGCCAGCAGCGTAGGAGGGAGGGGACCAGATACGCAGTATTTT
-	-	TRBJ1-5	17	TRBV19	CASTMLGGPDGNQPQHF	TGTGCCAGTACTATGTTGGGGGGGCCGGATGGCAATCAGCCCCAGCATTTT
-	few	TRBJ1-2	14	TRBV5-6	CASSHIRAPEGDTF	TGTGCCAGCAGCCACATCCGGGCCCCGGAGGGTGACACCTTC
TRBD1	-	TRBJ1-4	16	TRBV5-6	CASSPGQGALNEKLFF	TGTGCCAGCAGCCCAGGACAGGGGGCCCTAAATGAAAAACTGTTTTTT
-	-	TRBJ1-5	15	TRBV11-2	CASSLAGNSNQPQHF	TGTGCCAGCAGCTTAGCGGGGAATAGCAATCAGCCCCAGCATTTT
TRBD1	few	TRBJ2-7	13	TRBV6-1	CASSVGQIYEQYF	TGTGCCAGCAGTGTGGGACAGATCTACGAGCAGTACTTC
TRBD2	once	TRBJ2-7	17	TRBV4-2	CASSQEIASGRADEQYF	TGTGCCAGCAGCCAAGAAATAGCTAGCGGGAGGGCCGACGAGCAGTACTTC
-	once	TRBJ1-4	14	TRBV27	CASRKVGANEKLFF	TGTGCCAGCAGAAAAGTGGGGGCAAATGAAAAACTGTTTTTT
-	-	TRBJ1-1	11	TRBV19	CASGGYTEAFF	TGTGCCAGTGGGGGGTACACTGAAGCTTTCTTT
-	-	TRBJ2-5	13	TRBV25-1	CASSVGGAETQYF	TGTGCCAGCAGTGTTGGGGGCGCAGAGACCCAGTACTTC
TRBD2	-	TRBJ2-3	15	TRBV7-3	CASSLFRGGPDTQYF	TGTGCCAGCAGCTTATTTCGGGGGGGCCCAGATACGCAGTATTTT
-	-	TRBJ1-6	15	TRBV7-3	CASSLDRREGSPLHF	TGTGCCAGCAGCTTAGACAGGAGAGAGGGGTCACCCCTCCACTTT
-	-	TRBJ2-1	16	TRBV7-3	CASSPVPVRSYNEQFF	TGTGCCAGCAGCCCAGTTCCCGTCCGCTCCTACAATGAGCAGTTCTTC
TRBD1	-	TRBJ1-5	13	TRBV7-3	CASWTGEGQPQHF	TGTGCCAGTTGGACAGGGGAGGGTCAGCCCCAGCATTTT
-	-	TRBJ1-1	13	TRBV9	CASSVRVNTEAFF	TGTGCCAGCAGCGTACGGGTGAACACTGAAGCTTTCTTT
-	-	TRBJ2-1	14	TRBV27	CASQRSGRFNEQFF	TGTGCCAGCCAGAGGTCCGGAAGATTCAATGAGCAGTTCTTC
TRBD2	-	TRBJ2-1	16	TRBV5-1	CASSLGGLAGYNEQFF	TGCGCCAGCAGCTTGGGGGGTCTAGCGGGGTACAATGAGCAGTTCTTC
TRBD2	-	TRBJ2-3	15	TRBV7-8	CASSSFLAGTDTQYF	TGTGCCAGCAGTTCCTTTCTAGCGGGGACAGATACGCAGTATTTT
-	-	TRBJ1-2	13	TRBV6-6	CASSYSWADGYTF	TGTGCCAGCAGTTACTCTTGGGCTGACGGCTACACCTTC
-	-	TRBJ2-1	12	TRBV5-8	CASSLITRLQFF	TGTGCCAGCAGCTTGATCACGCGACTACAGTTCTTC
TRBD2	-	TRBJ2-7	12	TRBV6-5	CASRGGGNEQYF	TGTGCCAGCCGCGGCGGGGGGAACGAGCAGTACTTC
-	-	TRBJ1-1	16	TRBV18	CASSPPLWQGNTEAFF	TGTGCCAGCTCACCACCGCTTTGGCAGGGGAACACTGAAGCTTTCTTT
TRBD1	-	TRBJ1-4	16	TRBV19	CASSPGQGFIGEKLFF	TGTGCCAGTAGCCCGGGACAGGGTTTTATCGGTGAAAAACTGTTTTTT
-	few	TRBJ2-7	17	TRBV10-3	CAISDYPRAGRSYEQYF	TGTGCCATCAGTGACTATCCCCGGGCGGGACGCTCCTACGAGCAGTACTTC
-	-	TRBJ2-7	13	TRBV5-6	CASSSPGAYEQYF	TGTGCCAGCAGCTCCCCGGGGGCCTACGAGCAGTACTTC